This T cell receptor (beta chain) was sequenced in a study of T cell responses to AZD1222 COVID-19 vaccine. Produced via immunoSEQ multiplex PCR; TCRdb's table is partial and in-frame only. The sample includes 100,000 to 150,000 clones, roughly 87% seen only once; the top ten take 4% to 5.5%. V lost 5 bases, J lost 5 bases, and 24 bases lay in between. The CDR3 spans 17 residues. Germline lookup yields CDR1 SEHNR and CDR2 FQNEAQ (reference sequence). The clonotype comes from an adult in good health. V usage is TRBV7-9 and J usage is TRBJ1-2; D call uncertain. Here the sequenced sample was peripheral blood, taken on day 0 of MenACWY control vaccination. CDR3 residues: CASSPRPMDRILYGYTF. The CDR3 DNA is TGTGCCAGCAGCCCCCGGCCGATGGACCGTATACTTTATGGCTACACCTTC.